This T cell receptor beta chain appears in the sequencing data of a study of blood T cell repertoires in COVID-19. V shed 3 bases and J shed 9 bases, with 15 bases lying between them. This CDR3 has 14 residues. The germline V gene encodes CDR1 KGHSH and CDR2 LQKENI. Authors' analysis steps: Estimation of nucleated cell counts relied on the amplification of reference gene primers. Repertoires were generated with immunoSEQ multiplex PCR, while TCRdb's copy carries only in-frame clones and drops some. V, J and clone size are taken as reported in that table, and D and trimming were inferred from the DNA itself. Of fewer than 350,000 clones listed, about 87% were seen once; the top ten hold approximately 7.8%.

The chain uses TRBV18 and TRBJ1-5; maybe TRBD1 (6 bases). The clonotype was recovered from a woman between 50 and 59 years old who had recovered from COVID-19. Source material: peripheral blood. The CDR3 sequence: CASSPWQGQRPQHF. In nucleotides, the CDR3 is TGTGCCAGCTCACCGTGGCAGGGGCAAAGGCCCCAGCATTTT. The full variable domain, its missing parts supplied by reference TRBV18 and TRBJ1-5, is NAGVMQNPRHLVRRRGQEARLRCSPMKGHSHVYWYRQLPEEGLKFMVYLQKENIIDESGMPKERFSAEFPKEGPSILRIQQVVRGDSAAYFCASSPWQGQRPQHFGDGTRLSIL.